This TCR beta chain was captured in a study of radiotherapy plus CTLA-4 blockade in lung cancer. For the study at large: Objective response was observed in approximately 18% of patients, and disease control in approximately 30%.

Points from the study as a whole: Clones derived from tumor TCRs expanded in blood after radiotherapy plus ipilimumab. Reported findings show early blood T cell clone dynamics, with interferon-beta, best predicted response.

J gave up 4 bases and V 0 bases, and 9 bases lay outside the gene matches. The CDR3 is made up of 16 amino acids. The germline V gene has CDR1 SQVTM and CDR2 ANQGSEA. Data came from immunoSEQ multiplex PCR; TCRdb stores just in-frame clones and leaves some out. The sample carries some 92,000 clones, 75% to 85% recorded once. Each patient with chemo-refractory metastatic non-small-cell lung cancer was treated with focal radiation plus CTLA-4 blockade using ipilimumab. To note about this clone: The antigen remains undetermined.

The starting material was peripheral blood, obtained from a patient treated with radiotherapy plus ipilimumab. The TCR sequence derives from a human donor with non-small cell lung cancer who had a partial response to radiotherapy plus ipilimumab. The chain is built from TRBV29-1 and TRBJ2-5, with 9 bases identical to TRBD2. The CDR3 sequence is CSVEDPTSGEVETQYF. In DNA form, the CDR3 reads TGCAGCGTTGAAGATCCGACTAGCGGAGAGGTAGAGACCCAGTACTTC.